One sample yielded the 12 T cell receptor beta chains listed below, sequenced in a study of cytomegalovirus exposure and HLA in healthy donors. Vbeta (60) and Jbeta (13) primers were used in the PCR. Profiling relied on immunoSEQ multiplex PCR, and the TCRdb table lists in-frame clones only, not all of them. The sample lists 150,000 to 200,000 clones, 75% occurring once. Sequenced material: PBMCs. Every receptor here comes from a woman in her 50s in good health and CMV-seropositive.

The rearrangement uses TRBV15 and TRBJ2-2, with D uncertain. CDR1 and CDR2 (germline): LNHNV, YYDKDF (reference sequence). The CDR3 has 12 amino acids. Between the trimmed V and J ends, which lost 1 base and 8 bases, there was a span of 5 bases. CDR3 sequence (DNA): TGTGCCACCAGCAGAGCCAGGGGGGAGCTGTTTTTT. This sequence encodes CATSRARGELFF.

This rearrangement joins TRBV6-5 to TRBJ2-2; the D is unclear. This CDR3 spans 12 amino acids. Germline values: CDR1 MNHEY, CDR2 SVGAGI. With 7 bases removed from V and 0 bases from J, the gap between germline ends came to 3 bases. DNA of the CDR3: TGTGCCAGCACCTCGAACACCGGGGAGCTGTTTTTT. Protein: CASTSNTGELFF.

This clone was seen a handful of times. This chain uses TRBV6-1 with TRBJ1-1; D remains ambiguous. CDR1 is MNHNS and CDR2 is SASEGT in the germline V gene. This CDR3 is built from 11 residues. Trimming shortened V by 3 bases and J by 7 bases, and 6 bases separated the two germline ends. In DNA form, the CDR3 reads TGTGCCAGCAGTGACCTAGGTGAAGCTTTCTTT. The encoded protein is CASSDLGEAFF.

This clone came up a few times. This chain links TRBV9 with TRBJ2-1; tentative D call: TRBD2 (5 bases). Germline V lookup: CDR1 SGDLS, CDR2 YYNGEE. V lost 0 bases to trimming and J lost 9 bases, with 13 bases between them. The CDR3 is 14 residues long. CDR3 amino acids: CASSVGGGLGEQFF. The DNA of the CDR3 is TGTGCCAGCAGCGTAGGAGGAGGACTGGGTGAGCAGTTCTTC.

V is TRBV10-3 and J is TRBJ2-3; 14 positions match TRBD2. Germline V gene data show CDR1 as ENHRY and CDR2 as SYGVKD. The CDR3 sequence is 17 residues long. V lost 4 bases, J lost 1 base, and 4 bases stayed unmatched. Here the CDR3 DNA reads TGTGCCATCAGTGGAGGACTAGCGGGGGGAGGCACAGATACGCAGTATTTT. The encoded protein is CAISGGLAGGGTDTQYF.

V is TRBV4-1 and J is TRBJ1-5; weak D call: TRBD1 (5 bases). Trimming took 4 bases from V and 9 from J, leaving 13 bases between them. Germline V gene data show CDR1 as MGHRA and CDR2 as YSYEKL. The CDR3 loop spans 13 amino acids. The CDR3 spells CASSLTMQGPQHF. The CDR3 nucleotides read TGCGCCAGCAGCCTAACGATGCAGGGGCCCCAGCATTTT.

This rearrangement joins TRBV19 to TRBJ2-3; D unresolved. CDR3 length equals 14 residues. V lost 2 bases and J 2 bases, leaving 8 bases between the germline ends. Germline V lookup: CDR1 LNHDA, CDR2 SQIVND (reference sequence). Written as DNA, the CDR3 is TGTGCCAGTAGTATAAACATCTTCACAGATACGCAGTATTTT. Its protein product is CASSINIFTDTQYF.

The V call is TRBV5-8, the J call TRBJ1-5; 9 bases are a match to TRBD1. The junction had 6 bases not matched to a gene; V was cut back by 4 bases and J by 1 base. CDR3 size: 16 residues. Germline CDR1 is SGHTS and CDR2 is YDEGEE. CDR3 in DNA: TGTGCCAGCAGCCCCCCCGGGACAGGGAGCAATCAGCCCCAGCATTTT. Amino acids: CASSPPGTGSNQPQHF.

This clone was counted a single time. V gene TRBV6-6 combines with J gene TRBJ2-2, with D possibly TRBD2 on 5 matching bases. CDR3 size: 16 residues. Germline CDR1 MNHNY, CDR2 SVGAGI (reference sequence). Between the trimmed V and J ends, which lost 0 bases and 7 bases, there was a span of 15 bases. Here the CDR3 reads CASSYSRASRGGELFF. CDR3 DNA sequence: TGTGCCAGCAGTTACTCGAGGGCTAGCCGGGGCGGGGAGCTGTTTTTT.

The V gene is TRBV5-5, the J gene TRBJ2-7; the D is unclear. Trimming took 1 base from V and 3 from J, leaving 5 bases between them. The CDR3 is 12 residues long. Germline V CDR1 and CDR2: SGHKS, YYEKEE (reference sequence). Written as DNA, the CDR3 is TGTGCCAGCAGCTTGTACAGCTACGAGCAGTACTTC. It is translated as CASSLYSYEQYF. The full variable domain, rest sourced from reference TRBV5-5 and TRBJ2-7, is DAGVTQSPTHLIKTRGQQVTLRCSPISGHKSVSWYQQVLGQGPQFIFQYYEKEERGRGNFPDRFSARQFPNYSSELNVNALLLGDSALYLCASSLYSYEQYFGPGTRLTVT.

V gene TRBV7-8 combines with J gene TRBJ2-1; maybe TRBD2 (6 bases). Trimming removed 4 bases from V and 0 bases from J, with 10 bases in between. Germline loops: CDR1 SGHVS, CDR2 FQNEAQ. This CDR3 is built from 15 residues. Here the CDR3 reads CASSSREVSYNEQFF. The CDR3 DNA sequence: TGTGCCAGCAGCTCTAGGGAGGTCTCCTACAATGAGCAGTTCTTC.

The chain is built from TRBV5-8 and TRBJ1-1; 8 nucleotides align to TRBD1. Unmatched junction bases numbered 5, after V lost 4 bases and J lost 0 bases. This CDR3 contains 15 residues. From germline, CDR1 is SGHTS and CDR2 YDEGEE. CDR3: CASSRDRFVNTEAFF. The CDR3 bases are TGTGCCAGCAGCCGGGACAGGTTTGTGAACACTGAAGCTTTCTTT.